The 27 T cell receptor beta chains reported below all come from one sample, sequenced in a study of shared T cell receptors in the human thymus. Measured with immunoSEQ multiplex PCR; TCRdb has only the in-frame clones, and not every one. Here the sample spans under 700,000 clones, approximately 80% being singletons. The same data also went into a second study, on human thymus T cells.

The specimen sequenced was thymocytes. These receptors all come from a boy younger than two with a congenital heart defect.

The J gene is TRBJ2-2, the V gene TRBV2; D may be TRBD2 (6 bases). The length of the CDR3 is 15 residues. CDR1 and CDR2 from the germline V gene are SNHLY and FYNNEI. The V end lost 8 bases, the J end lost 4 bases, and 17 bases lay between the germline ends. CDR3 in amino acids: CASGPGGRITGELFF. CDR3 in DNA: TGTGCCAGCGGACCTGGGGGGAGAATCACCGGGGAGCTGTTTTTT. Full variable domain (rest looked up from reference TRBV2 and TRBJ2-2): EPEVTQTPSHQVTQMGQEVILRCVPISNHLYFYWYRQILGQKVEFLVSFYNNEISEKSEIFDDQFSVERPDGSNFTLKIRSTKLEDSAMYFCASGPGGRITGELFFGEGSRLTVL.

This clone has only one observation. This chain joins TRBV27 and TRBJ2-3, with D possibly TRBD2 on 6 matching bases. The CDR3 covers 15 residues. The germline gives CDR1 MNHEY, CDR2 SMNVEV (reference sequence). V was pared by 2 bases and J by 4 bases, with 13 bases between. The CDR3 nucleotides read TGTGCCAGCAGTTTACCCGGGACTGAATCAGATACGCAGTATTTT. As protein: CASSLPGTESDTQYF.

The chain couples TRBV18 to TRBJ2-3; D unresolved. Germline assignment: CDR1 KGHSH and CDR2 LQKENI. V shed 1 base and J shed 0 bases, with 8 bases lying between them. The CDR3 is made up of 15 amino acids. CDR3 in DNA: TGTGCCAGCTCACCACGCAGGCCAAGCACAGATACGCAGTATTTT. Its protein product is CASSPRRPSTDTQYF.

This rearrangement joins TRBV27 to TRBJ1-4; D possibly corresponds to TRBD1 (6 bases). Looked up from germline, CDR1 is MNHEY and CDR2 is SMNVEV (reference sequence). CDR3 length: 13 amino acids. Deletions cut 7 bases from V and 4 bases from J, with 10 bases between. CDR3 nucleotide sequence: TGTGCCAGCAAGGGGGTTGGTAATGAAAAACTGTTTTTT. Translating gives CASKGVGNEKLFF.

The chain combines TRBV6-4 with TRBJ2-1; no clear D gene. The CDR3 contains 15 residues. Germline V gene sequence: CDR1 MRHNA, CDR2 SNTAGT. The V end lost 5 bases, the J end lost 0 bases, and 11 bases lay between the germline ends. The CDR3 DNA reads as TGTGCCAGCAGTACAGACCAAGCCTCCTACAATGAGCAGTTCTTC. It codes for CASSTDQASYNEQFF.

The table lists this clone with a few counts. The chain carries TRBV14 and TRBJ2-1; maybe TRBD1 (6 bases). The germline V gene has CDR1 SGHDN and CDR2 FVKESK. CDR3 length: 16 amino acids. The V end was cut by 0 bases, the J end by 7 bases, with 16 bases between. The CDR3, as DNA: TGTGCCAGCAGCCAAGATCTCGGACAGCGAGATAATGAGCAGTTCTTC. It codes for CASSQDLGQRDNEQFF.

J is TRBJ2-7 and V is TRBV4-2; 7 bases agree with TRBD2. J lost 4 bases, V lost 4 bases, and 13 bases had no gene match. The CDR3 loop spans 16 amino acids. Germline V CDR1 and CDR2: LGHNA, YNFKEQ. DNA for the CDR3: TGTGCCAGCAGCCCCGGCGGGGGAGGGCCTCGGTACGAGCAGTACTTC. Its protein is CASSPGGGGPRYEQYF.

This clone was picked up a small number of times. CDR3 sequence reads: CASSPNPTVFYSNQPQHF. The CDR3 bases are TGTGCCAGCAGCCCCAACCCGACAGTGTTTTATAGCAATCAGCCCCAGCATTTT. The V call is TRBV5-6, the J call TRBJ1-5, with a weak D call TRBD1 (5 bases). V lost 4 bases and J 0 bases, leaving 20 bases between the germline ends. In germline, CDR1 is SGHDT, CDR2 YYEEEE. The length of the CDR3 is 18 residues.

The chain has TRBV7-8 and TRBJ1-3; unclear D gene. Deletions cut 7 bases from V and 0 bases from J, with 16 bases between. The CDR3 totals 16 residues. The germline CDR1 and CDR2 sequences are SGHVS and FQNEAQ. DNA for the CDR3: TGTGCCAGCAAAAGGTCCAGGATTAGCTCTGGAAACACCATATATTTT. Protein sequence: CASKRSRISSGNTIYF.

The chain joins TRBV25-1 to TRBJ1-4; no clear D gene. There are 15 residues in the CDR3. Germline V gene sequence: CDR1 MGHDK, CDR2 SYGVNS. Trimming pared 4 bases from V and 5 bases from J, leaving 14 bases between. CDR3 sequence (DNA): TGTGCCAGCAGTGGTAGCCGGACGGGGAATGAAAAACTGTTTTTT. Its protein product is CASSGSRTGNEKLFF.

The chain recombines TRBV4-1 with TRBJ1-2; D possibly corresponds to TRBD1 (5 bases). Germline V gene lookup returns CDR1 MGHRA and CDR2 YSYEKL. The CDR3 contains 16 residues. V lost 0 bases and J lost 7, with 18 bases in between. For the CDR3, the DNA is TGCGCCAGCAGCCAAGAAAAAGGACAAGGTGTCTTTGGCTACACCTTC. It translates to CASSQEKGQGVFGYTF.

This clone was found a few times. J is TRBJ2-1 and V is TRBV7-9; 9 positions agree with TRBD2. From germline, CDR1 is SEHNR and CDR2 FQNEAQ (reference sequence). V shed 6 bases and J 6 bases; nucleotides not matched to a gene: 12. The CDR3 totals 16 residues. In nucleotides, the CDR3 is TGTGCCAGCAGTCTCGCATCGGGACTAGCAATCAATGAGCAGTTCTTC. It is translated as CASSLASGLAINEQFF.

The rearrangement uses TRBV5-1 and TRBJ1-2, with D possibly matching TRBD1 (5 bases). Trimming removed 2 bases at V and 5 bases at J, with 22 bases between. The CDR3 is made up of 17 amino acids. From germline, CDR1 is SGHRS and CDR2 YFSETQ. The CDR3 spells CASSFGAGIDLGYGYTF. The CDR3 DNA reads TGCGCCAGCAGCTTTGGGGCAGGGATTGACTTAGGTTATGGCTACACCTTC.

This chain connects TRBV28 to TRBJ2-3, with D maybe TRBD2 (5 bases). Germline V gene lookup returns CDR1 MDHEN and CDR2 SYDVKM. V was trimmed by 11 bases and J by 1 base, leaving 10 bases between them. The CDR3 contains 12 residues. This chain's CDR3 is CAGGVGTDTQYF. The DNA for the CDR3 is TGTGCCGGAGGAGTAGGCACAGATACGCAGTATTTT.

This sequence joins TRBV11-2 and TRBJ2-3, with TRBD2 matching over 7 bases. The germline CDR1 and CDR2 sequences are SGHAT and FQNNGV. V was clipped by 3 bases and J by 1 base; unmatched bases: 16. CDR3 length: 19 residues. The CDR3 DNA reads as TGTGCCAGCAGCTTTCGCTTTGATGGATTGGCGGGAGGCACAGATACGCAGTATTTT. It yields the protein CASSFRFDGLAGGTDTQYF.

The J gene is TRBJ1-1, the V gene TRBV19, with a tentative D call TRBD1 (5 bases). The CDR3 contains 13 residues. Germline V gene sequence: CDR1 LNHDA, CDR2 SQIVND (reference sequence). V was cut by 5 bases and J by 5 bases, with 12 bases left in between. The CDR3 sequence: CASSLQGGTEAFF. CDR3 sequence (DNA): TGTGCCAGTAGTTTGCAGGGAGGGACTGAAGCTTTCTTT.

The CDR3 bases are TGTGCCAGCAGCCCAATCACAGATACGCAGTATTTT. This codes for CASSPITDTQYF. V is TRBV9 and J is TRBJ2-3; the D is unclear. Trimming shortened V by 4 bases and J by 2 bases, and 5 bases separated the two germline ends. The CDR3 length is 12 residues. Per the germline V gene, CDR1 is SGDLS and CDR2 is YYNGEE.

This clone came up once. The chain joins TRBV4-1 to TRBJ2-7; D unclear. Trimming removed 0 bases at V and 5 bases at J, with 14 bases between. This CDR3 has 15 residues. Per germline, CDR1 MGHRA and CDR2 YSYEKL. The CDR3, as DNA: TGCGCCAGCAGCCAAGATCCGGCTGACTTCGACGAGCAGTACTTC. The encoded protein is CASSQDPADFDEQYF.

V usage is TRBV29-1 and J usage is TRBJ2-1; 10 bases are a match to TRBD1. The CDR3 has 12 residues. V shed 6 bases, J shed 9 bases, and the junction held 5 bases outside the gene matches. Per the germline V gene, CDR1 is SQVTM and CDR2 is ANQGSEA. The CDR3 sequence is CSVGTGDSEQFF. The CDR3 nucleotides read TGCAGCGTGGGGACAGGGGACAGTGAGCAGTTCTTC.

V gene TRBV6-5 combines with J gene TRBJ1-2; TRBD1 might be the D (5 bases). CDR3 length equals 14 residues. Germline CDR1 is MNHEY and CDR2 is SVGAGI. V was cut by 9 bases and J by 3 bases, with 17 bases left in between. CDR3 coding DNA: TGTGCCAGTAGAAGGTTCGGGGGGGACTATGGCTACACCTTC. Protein: CASRRFGGDYGYTF.

This clone was observed a few times. The rearrangement links TRBV19 to TRBJ1-1; D possibly corresponds to TRBD1 (6 bases). Trimming removed 7 bases at V and 0 bases at J, with 24 bases between. Germline CDR1 LNHDA, CDR2 SQIVND (reference sequence). This CDR3 is built from 18 residues. The CDR3 DNA follows: TGTGCCAGTACCCCCAAAAGACCAGGGGAAGGGATGAACACTGAAGCTTTCTTT. Translating gives CASTPKRPGEGMNTEAFF.

The V and J genes are TRBV7-2 and TRBJ2-3, with 8 bases aligning to TRBD2. The V and J ends lost 1 base and 2 bases, in that order; junction bases with no gene match: 5. The CDR3 sequence is 16 residues long. Germline V CDR1 and CDR2: SGHTA, FQGNSA. CDR3 nucleotide sequence: TGTGCCAGCAGCTTAGTTCCGACTAGCGCCACAGATACGCAGTATTTT. Translated, it gives CASSLVPTSATDTQYF.

The V and J genes are TRBV19 and TRBJ2-6; TRBD1 might be the D (5 bases). Trimming took 4 bases from V and 3 from J, leaving 19 bases between them. Germline-derived CDR1 and CDR2 are LNHDA and SQIVND (reference sequence). The length of the CDR3 is 18 residues. This CDR3 reads CASSTPPTPGFGANVLTF. CDR3 nucleotides: TGTGCCAGTAGTACTCCTCCAACCCCAGGGTTTGGGGCCAACGTCCTGACTTTC.

The chain recombines TRBV19 with TRBJ2-7, with D maybe TRBD2 (6 bases). The germline CDR1 and CDR2 sequences are LNHDA and SQIVND (reference sequence). V was pared by 2 bases and J by 0 bases, with 14 bases between. The length of the CDR3 is 16 residues. The DNA of the CDR3 is TGTGCCAGTAGTATATCGGTTGGGGAGGTCTCCTACGAGCAGTACTTC. Its translation is CASSISVGEVSYEQYF. Full variable domain (rest looked up from reference TRBV19 and TRBJ2-7): DGGITQSPKYLFRKEGQNVTLSCEQNLNHDAMYWYRQDPGQGLRLIYYSQIVNDFQKGDIAEGYSVSREKKESFPLTVTSAQKNPTAFYLCASSISVGEVSYEQYFGPGTRLTVT.

CDR3 sequence (DNA): TGTGCCAGCAGCGTAGGACACCTATTTATCACCAAAAACATTCAGTACTTC. Its protein is CASSVGHLFITKNIQYF. The chain employs TRBV11-2 and TRBJ2-4, with D perhaps TRBD1 (5 bases). The CDR3 runs to 17 residues. V shed 5 bases and J shed 2 bases, with 19 bases lying between them. Germline V gives CDR1 SGHAT, CDR2 FQNNGV.

The rearrangement links TRBV2 to TRBJ2-1; the D gene is possibly TRBD1 (6 bases). There are 12 residues in the CDR3. Germline assignment: CDR1 SNHLY and CDR2 FYNNEI. V was cut by 7 bases and J by 8 bases, with 12 bases left in between. CDR3 coding DNA: TGTGCCAGCACTAGAACAGGGTATGAGCAGTTCTTC. Its translation: CASTRTGYEQFF. Using reference TRBV2 and TRBJ2-1 for the parts outside the CDR3, the full variable domain is EPEVTQTPSHQVTQMGQEVILRCVPISNHLYFYWYRQILGQKVEFLVSFYNNEISEKSEIFDDQFSVERPDGSNFTLKIRSTKLEDSAMYFCASTRTGYEQFFGPGTRLTVL.

The chain combines TRBV4-2 with TRBJ2-1, with 7 nucleotides matching TRBD1. The CDR3 length is 18 residues. V lost 0 bases and J lost 2; bases outside the gene matches: 10. Germline V lookup: CDR1 LGHNA, CDR2 YNFKEQ. CDR3 DNA sequence: TGTGCCAGCAGCCAAGAGTGGAGTGACAGGGTCACCTACAATGAGCAGTTCTTC. Translation gives CASSQEWSDRVTYNEQFF.